This T cell receptor (beta chain) was recovered during a study of T cell responses to AZD1222 COVID-19 vaccine. With 5 bases removed from V and 7 bases from J, the gap between germline ends came to 12 bases. Germline CDR1 LGHNT, CDR2 FRNRAP. CDR3 size: 12 residues. As regards this clone: The target antigen is unknown.

Analyses pooled second doses at about 4 or about 12 weeks. Clones were read by immunoSEQ multiplex PCR, and TCRdb kept only the in-frame ones, dropping some. The table records approximately 120,000 clones, roughly 86% of them present only once. Study-wide points: When two AZD1222 doses had been given, Spike-specific TCR breadth and depth rose. Of the AZD1222 recipients, only five or six were seropositive at baseline. Donors in the cohort were predominantly white British and more often female, and clonal diversity was possibly underestimated.

The receptor was isolated from an adult who received the AZD1222 COVID-19 vaccine. The chain employs TRBV12-5 and TRBJ2-7; D not certain. The sequences come from peripheral blood, collected 28 days after the second AZD1222 dose. The CDR3 region is CASGLHMGEQYF. The DNA for the CDR3 is TGTGCTAGTGGTCTCCACATGGGAGAGCAGTACTTC.